Shown below are 28 T cell receptor beta chains from a single sample sequenced in a study of blood T cell repertoires in COVID-19. Repertoires were generated with immunoSEQ multiplex PCR, while TCRdb's copy carries only in-frame clones and drops some. The repertoire holds approximately 290,000 clones, with around 87% as singletons. The sequencing input was PBMCs or T cells enriched from blood (not recorded which). These receptors were collected from a woman under 30 with acute COVID-19.

V is TRBV11-3 and J is TRBJ2-3, with a possible D match to TRBD2 (6 bases). The CDR3 runs to 15 residues. Germline CDR1 SGHNT, CDR2 YENEEA. Trimming removed 0 bases at V and 8 bases at J, with 15 bases between. CDR3 nucleotide sequence: TGTGCCAGCAGCTTAGATCCCGGGCCGGAGGGTACGCAGTATTTT. Its translation: CASSLDPGPEGTQYF.

This chain connects TRBV6-5 to TRBJ1-4; D is undetermined. V lost 7 bases to trimming and J lost 0 bases, with 9 bases between them. The CDR3 totals 14 residues. Per germline, CDR1 MNHEY and CDR2 SVGAGI. Here the CDR3 DNA reads TGTGCCAGCACAAGCGTTCCAACTAATGAAAAACTGTTTTTT. It specifies CASTSVPTNEKLFF.

The V call is TRBV13, the J call TRBJ1-2; D possibly corresponds to TRBD1 (5 bases). The CDR3 covers 16 residues. V was shortened by 0 bases and J by 2 bases, with 13 bases between the two germline ends. The germline V gene has CDR1 PRHDT and CDR2 FYEKMQ (reference sequence). The chain's CDR3 is CASSLGLQGGNYGYTF. The CDR3 nucleotides read TGTGCCAGCAGCTTAGGCCTCCAGGGAGGGAACTATGGCTACACCTTC.

The genes are TRBV12-3 or TRBV12-4 and TRBJ2-5; no definite D call. This CDR3 spans 13 amino acids. Trimming removed 1 base at V and 2 bases at J, with 5 bases between. In nucleotides, the CDR3 is TGTGCCAGCAGTTTAGACCGGCAAGAGACCCAGTACTTC. Translated: CASSLDRQETQYF.

This chain links TRBV28 with TRBJ1-6; 9 nucleotides match TRBD1. V was pared by 3 bases and J by 0 bases, with 18 bases of the junction left unmatched. The CDR3 has 22 residues. Germline V gene data show CDR1 as MDHEN and CDR2 as SYDVKM. CDR3 amino acids: CASSFLPGRDRALSSYNSPLHF. DNA for the CDR3: TGTGCCAGCAGTTTCCTGCCGGGAAGGGACAGGGCATTGAGCTCCTATAATTCACCCCTCCACTTT.

This sequence joins TRBV7-3 and TRBJ1-3; D unresolved. The CDR3 extends over 13 amino acids. The V and J ends lost 5 bases and 0 bases respectively, with 5 bases between them. Germline V gene lookup returns CDR1 SGHTA and CDR2 FQGTGA. CDR3 residues: CASSLYSGNTIYF. The CDR3 bases are TGTGCCAGCAGCCTCTACTCTGGAAACACCATATATTTT.

The chain combines TRBV27 with TRBJ2-1, with 7 bases identical to TRBD2. CDR1 and CDR2 from the germline V gene are MNHEY and SMNVEV (reference sequence). Trimming removed 6 bases from V and 10 bases from J; junction bases left unmatched: 12. The CDR3 extends over 14 amino acids. The CDR3 protein is CASSARRAGDEQFF. CDR3 nucleotide sequence: TGTGCCAGCAGCGCCCGCAGGGCGGGGGACGAGCAGTTCTTC.

The V gene is TRBV24-1, the J gene TRBJ2-2, with 15 positions matching TRBD2. J gave up 2 bases and V 2 bases, and 2 bases lay outside the gene matches. CDR3 length: 18 amino acids. CDR1 and CDR2 (germline): KGHDR, SFDVKD. This CDR3 reads CATSDWTSGRANTGELFF. The CDR3 DNA is TGTGCCACCAGTGATTGGACTAGCGGGAGGGCCAACACCGGGGAGCTGTTTTTT.

The chain uses TRBV5-1 and TRBJ2-3, with D unresolved. V dropped 4 bases and J dropped 0 bases, with 12 bases sitting between them. The CDR3 consists of 15 residues. CDR1 is SGHRS, CDR2 YFSETQ, per germline. In DNA form, the CDR3 reads TGCGCCAGCAGCCCCTGGGCCCAGAGCACAGATACGCAGTATTTT. Translating gives CASSPWAQSTDTQYF.

This chain uses TRBV19 with TRBJ1-5; no reliable D call. Germline CDR1 LNHDA, CDR2 SQIVND (reference sequence). Trimming pared 8 bases from V and 1 base from J, leaving 9 bases between. There are 13 residues in the CDR3. CDR3 nucleotide sequence: TGTGCCAGTGGAGGGTCCAGCAATCAGCCCCAGCATTTT. Protein sequence: CASGGSSNQPQHF.

This chain connects TRBV7-3 to TRBJ2-1; D ambiguous. The length of the CDR3 is 14 residues. The germline V and J ends were trimmed by 1 base and 8 bases, with 12 bases remaining between them. The germline V gene has CDR1 SGHTA and CDR2 FQGTGA. In DNA, the CDR3 is TGTGCCAGCAGCTTAAACGGTGGCGGCGATGAGCAGTTCTTC. Encoded protein: CASSLNGGGDEQFF.

This clone was counted only a few times. This chain joins TRBV15 and TRBJ1-2, with 7 bases lining up with TRBD1. CDR1 and CDR2 from the germline V gene are LNHNV and YYDKDF (reference sequence). The CDR3 runs to 15 residues. The junction had 9 bases not matched to a gene; V was cut back by 0 bases and J by 8 bases. For the CDR3, the DNA is TGTGCCACCAGCAGAGAGGCATACAGGGGACAGGGCTACACCTTC. Protein sequence: CATSREAYRGQGYTF.

The J gene is TRBJ2-7, the V gene TRBV10-3; the match to TRBD2 covers 16 bases. The CDR3 is 18 amino acids. Unmatched junction bases numbered 13, after V lost 2 bases and J lost 9 bases. The germline CDR1 and CDR2 sequences are ENHRY and SYGVKD. The CDR3 loop is CAISEPGLAGGPDVWQYF. The CDR3 DNA is TGTGCCATCAGTGAGCCGGGACTAGCGGGAGGGCCCGACGTCTGGCAGTACTTC.

This clone was counted between two and nine times. This chain connects TRBV27 to TRBJ1-2, with 8 bases aligning to TRBD1. Germline CDR1 and CDR2: MNHEY and SMNVEV (reference sequence). V gave up 4 bases and J gave up 6 bases; unmatched junction bases: 7. There are 14 residues in the CDR3. The CDR3 bases are TGTGCCAGCAGTTGGACAGGGTCGGAAGATGGCTACACCTTC. This gives the protein CASSWTGSEDGYTF.

V usage is TRBV7-3 and J usage is TRBJ2-3; possible D gene TRBD2, 5 bases. Germline-derived CDR1 and CDR2 are SGHTA and FQGTGA. Trimming pared 3 bases from V and 2 bases from J, leaving 12 bases between. The CDR3 runs to 15 residues. The chain's CDR3 is CASSFGIRTTDTQYF. In DNA, the CDR3 is TGTGCCAGCAGCTTCGGGATTCGAACCACAGATACGCAGTATTTT. The entire variable domain, with the rest obtained from reference TRBV7-3 and TRBJ2-3, is as follows: GAGVSQTPSNKVTEKGKYVELRCDPISGHTALYWYRQSLGQGPEFLIYFQGTGAADDSGLPNDRFFAVRPEGSVSTLKIQRTERGDSAVYLCASSFGIRTTDTQYFGPGTRLTVL.

The chain uses TRBV7-2 and TRBJ2-7; weak D call: TRBD2 (5 bases). CDR1 is SGHTA and CDR2 is FQGNSA in the germline V gene. The V end was cut by 7 bases, the J end by 3 bases, with 22 bases between. This CDR3 spans 16 amino acids. CDR3: CASTLYPGIPRYEQYF. The CDR3 nucleotides are TGTGCCAGCACCCTCTACCCCGGGATTCCCCGCTACGAGCAGTACTTC.

This clone was recorded once. The rearrangement uses TRBV11-2 and TRBJ2-5, with D possibly being TRBD1 (5 bases). The germline CDR1 and CDR2 sequences are SGHAT and FQNNGV. The CDR3 has 12 residues. V was trimmed by 8 bases and J by 3 bases, leaving 10 bases between them. The CDR3 protein is CASLDREETQYF. In DNA, the CDR3 is TGTGCCAGCTTAGACAGAGAAGAGACCCAGTACTTC. Full variable domain (missing parts from reference TRBV11-2 and TRBJ2-5): EAGVAQSPRYKIIEKRQSVAFWCNPISGHATLYWYQQILGQGPKLLIQFQNNGVVDDSQLPKDRFSAERLKGVDSTLKIQPAKLEDSAVYLCASLDREETQYFGPGTRLLVL.

V usage is TRBV21-1 and J usage is TRBJ2-7; TRBD2, the table's D call, lacks a check against the DNA. TRBV21-1 is a pseudogene segment. The CDR3 runs 16 residues. Written as DNA, the CDR3 is TGTGCCAGCAGCAAAAAAAGGACTAGCGACTCCTACGAGCAGTACTTC. Translated, it gives CASSKKRTSDSYEQYF.

The chain is built from TRBV28 and TRBJ2-7; 14 nucleotides agree with TRBD2. CDR1 and CDR2 from the germline V gene are MDHEN and SYDVKM. This CDR3 spans 15 amino acids. With V trimmed by 7 bases and J by 5 bases, 7 bases remained unmatched. The CDR3 sequence: CASTLRTSGRNEQYF. CDR3 nucleotides: TGTGCCAGCACCCTTCGGACTAGCGGGAGGAACGAGCAGTACTTC.

J is TRBJ1-1 and V is TRBV19, with 9 positions matching TRBD1. The V gene's germline CDR1 is LNHDA and CDR2 SQIVND (reference sequence). There are 14 residues in the CDR3. V shed 3 bases and J 4 bases; nucleotides not matched to a gene: 3. The chain's CDR3 is CASSITGGPTEAFF. CDR3 sequence (DNA): TGTGCCAGTAGTATTACAGGGGGCCCCACTGAAGCTTTCTTT.

This rearrangement joins TRBV7-2 to TRBJ2-7; 7 positions match TRBD2. Losses at the gene ends were 1 base for V and 5 bases for J; bases not matched to a gene: 8. The CDR3 totals 15 residues. The germline V gene has CDR1 SGHTA and CDR2 FQGNSA. CDR3 protein: CASSLDRGSYNEQYF. In nucleotides, the CDR3 is TGTGCCAGCAGCTTAGATCGCGGGAGTTACAACGAGCAGTACTTC.

The gene calls are TRBV7-9 and TRBJ1-2; no firm D call. Germline CDR1 and CDR2: SEHNR and FQNEAQ (reference sequence). The CDR3 contains 13 residues. Trimming took 5 bases from V and 7 from J, leaving 14 bases between them. In DNA, the CDR3 is TGTGCCAGCAGCCTTGATGGGCTCTTTGGCTACACCTTC. Residues: CASSLDGLFGYTF.

The chain joins TRBV24-1 to TRBJ2-1, with TRBD1 as a possible D gene (5 bases). The germline V and J ends were trimmed by 6 bases and 6 bases, with 8 bases remaining between them. The CDR3 has 12 amino acids. CDR1 and CDR2 from the germline V gene are KGHDR and SFDVKD. The CDR3, as DNA: TGTGCCACCAGTCGGCAGGGCAATGAGCAGTTCTTC. It specifies CATSRQGNEQFF.

The rearrangement joins TRBV19 to TRBJ1-5; no clear D. Trimming took off 3 bases at V and 5 bases at J, with 14 bases between the two ends. The CDR3 sequence is 15 residues long. CDR1 is LNHDA and CDR2 is SQIVND in the germline V gene (reference sequence). CDR3 residues: CASSMRREGDQPQHF. For the CDR3, the DNA is TGTGCCAGTAGTATGAGGAGGGAGGGCGATCAGCCCCAGCATTTT.

The chain uses TRBV5-1 and TRBJ2-1, with 11 bases identical to TRBD2. The CDR3 has 15 amino acids. CDR1 SGHRS and CDR2 YFSETQ come from the germline V gene. The V gene end was trimmed by 7 bases and the J gene end by 6 bases; junction bases not matched to a gene: 9. The DNA for the CDR3 is TGCGCCAGCGGACAACTAGCGGGAGTTAGCAATGAGCAGTTCTTC. It specifies CASGQLAGVSNEQFF.

The CDR3: CASVTATLRGSPLHF. In DNA form, the CDR3 reads TGTGCCAGCGTTACGGCGACCTTAAGGGGTTCACCCCTCCACTTT. The J gene is TRBJ1-6, the V gene TRBV28; tentatively, D is TRBD1 (5 bases). Germline V gene data show CDR1 as MDHEN and CDR2 as SYDVKM. With 8 bases removed from V and 9 bases from J, the gap between germline ends came to 20 bases. The CDR3 contains 15 residues.

V and J are TRBV2 and TRBJ1-3; the D gene is possibly TRBD1 (6 bases). CDR1 is SNHLY, CDR2 FYNNEI, per germline. The CDR3 length is 15 residues. Trimming left V 6 bases short and J 2 bases short, with 14 bases between. CDR3 sequence reads: CASSAGKGAGNTIYF. CDR3 nucleotides: TGTGCCAGCAGCGCCGGGAAGGGGGCTGGAAACACCATATATTTT.

The chain employs TRBV18 and TRBJ2-6; 10 bases align to TRBD1. V trimming: 5 bases; J trimming: 3 bases; junction bases outside the gene matches: 7. Germline CDR1 reads KGHSH; CDR2 reads LQKENI. This CDR3 spans 17 amino acids. CDR3 nucleotide sequence: TGTGCCAGCTCATCCGGGACAGGGGCCTATGGGGCCAACGTCCTGACTTTC. As protein: CASSSGTGAYGANVLTF.